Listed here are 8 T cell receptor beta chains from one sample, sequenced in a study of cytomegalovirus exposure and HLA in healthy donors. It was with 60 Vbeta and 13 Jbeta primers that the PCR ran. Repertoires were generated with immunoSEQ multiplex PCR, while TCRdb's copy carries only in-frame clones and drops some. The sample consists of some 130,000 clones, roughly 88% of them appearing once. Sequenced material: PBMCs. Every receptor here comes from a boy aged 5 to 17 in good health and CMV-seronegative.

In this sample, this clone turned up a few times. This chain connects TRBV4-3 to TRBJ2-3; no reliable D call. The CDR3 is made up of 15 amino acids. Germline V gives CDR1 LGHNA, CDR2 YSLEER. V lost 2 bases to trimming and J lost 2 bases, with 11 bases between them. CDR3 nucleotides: TGCGCCAGCAGCCAAAACCTAGGCCCCACAGATACGCAGTATTTT. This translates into CASSQNLGPTDTQYF.

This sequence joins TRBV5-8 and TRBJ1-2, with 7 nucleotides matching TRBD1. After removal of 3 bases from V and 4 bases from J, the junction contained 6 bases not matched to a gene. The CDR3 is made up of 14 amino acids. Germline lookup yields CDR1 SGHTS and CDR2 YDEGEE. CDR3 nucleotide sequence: TGTGCCAGCAGCTCCGGGACAGCGCCCTATGGCTACACCTTC. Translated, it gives CASSSGTAPYGYTF.

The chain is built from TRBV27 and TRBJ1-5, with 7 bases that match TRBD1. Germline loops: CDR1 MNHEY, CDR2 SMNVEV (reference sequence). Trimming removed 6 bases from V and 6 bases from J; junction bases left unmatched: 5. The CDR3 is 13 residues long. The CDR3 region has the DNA TGTGCCAGCAGCCTGGGACAGCGTCAGCCCCAGCATTTT. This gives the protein CASSLGQRQPQHF.

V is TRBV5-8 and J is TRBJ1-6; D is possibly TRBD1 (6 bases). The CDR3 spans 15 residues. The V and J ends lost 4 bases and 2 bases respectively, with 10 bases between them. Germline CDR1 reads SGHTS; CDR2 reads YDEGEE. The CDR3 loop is CASSLRGPYNSPLHF. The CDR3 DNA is TGTGCCAGCAGCCTCAGGGGCCCCTATAATTCACCCCTCCACTTT.

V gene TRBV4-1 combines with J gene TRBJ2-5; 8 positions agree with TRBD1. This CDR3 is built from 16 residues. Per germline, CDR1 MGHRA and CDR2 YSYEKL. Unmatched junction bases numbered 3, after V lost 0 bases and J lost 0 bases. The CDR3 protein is CASSQEGQADQETQYF. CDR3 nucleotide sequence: TGCGCCAGCAGCCAAGAGGGACAGGCCGACCAAGAGACCCAGTACTTC.

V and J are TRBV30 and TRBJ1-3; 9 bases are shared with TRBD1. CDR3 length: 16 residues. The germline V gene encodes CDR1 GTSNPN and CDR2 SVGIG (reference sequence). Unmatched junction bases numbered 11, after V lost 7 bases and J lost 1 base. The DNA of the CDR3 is TGTGCCTTAAACCGGGACAGGGTATCTTCTGGAAACACCATATATTTT. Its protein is CALNRDRVSSGNTIYF.

CDR3 coding DNA: TGTGCCAGCTTTAACAGGCCGACTGAAGCTTTCTTT. Residues: CASFNRPTEAFF. This chain uses TRBV27 with TRBJ1-1; D may be TRBD1 (5 bases). This CDR3 has 12 amino acids. CDR1 and CDR2 from the germline V gene are MNHEY and SMNVEV (reference sequence). V lost 8 bases and J lost 5, with 12 bases in between.

CDR3 coding DNA: TGTGCCACCAGCAGGGGACAGGGCCGAAATGAAAAACTGTTTTTT. Residues: CATSRGQGRNEKLFF. The chain couples TRBV15 to TRBJ1-4; 9 bases are shared with TRBD1. The CDR3 is 15 residues long. J lost 5 bases, V lost 3 bases, and 4 bases had no gene match. The germline gives CDR1 LNHNV, CDR2 YYDKDF (reference sequence).